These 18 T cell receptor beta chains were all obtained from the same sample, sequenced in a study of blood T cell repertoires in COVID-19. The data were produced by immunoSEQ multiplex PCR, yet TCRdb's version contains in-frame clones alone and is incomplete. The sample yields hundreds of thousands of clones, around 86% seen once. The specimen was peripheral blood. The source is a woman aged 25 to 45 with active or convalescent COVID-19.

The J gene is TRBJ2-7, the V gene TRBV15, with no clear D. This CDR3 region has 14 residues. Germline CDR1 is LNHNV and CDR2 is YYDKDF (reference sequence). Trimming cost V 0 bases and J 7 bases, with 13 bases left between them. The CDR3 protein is CATSRDVVEEEQYF. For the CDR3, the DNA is TGTGCCACCAGCAGAGATGTCGTCGAGGAGGAGCAGTACTTC.

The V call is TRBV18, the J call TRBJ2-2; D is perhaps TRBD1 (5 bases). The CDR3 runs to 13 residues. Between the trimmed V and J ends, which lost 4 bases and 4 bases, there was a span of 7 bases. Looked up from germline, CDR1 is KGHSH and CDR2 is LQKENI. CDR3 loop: CASSQDSTGELFF. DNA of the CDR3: TGTGCCAGCTCACAAGACAGCACCGGGGAGCTGTTTTTT.

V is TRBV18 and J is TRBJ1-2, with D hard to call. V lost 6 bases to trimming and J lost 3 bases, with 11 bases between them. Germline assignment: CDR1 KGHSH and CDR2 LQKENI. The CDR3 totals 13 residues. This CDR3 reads CASSSRQDYGYTF. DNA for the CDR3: TGTGCCAGCTCCTCGAGACAAGACTATGGCTACACCTTC.

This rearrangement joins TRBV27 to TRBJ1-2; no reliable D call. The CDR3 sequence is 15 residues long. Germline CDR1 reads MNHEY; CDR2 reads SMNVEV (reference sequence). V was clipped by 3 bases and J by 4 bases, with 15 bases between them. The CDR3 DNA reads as TGTGCCAGCAGTTTGTATGGCAGCGGAGTCTATGGCTACACCTTC. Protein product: CASSLYGSGVYGYTF.

The CDR3, as DNA: TGTGCCAGTAGTATTAGCGGCGTACTCACAGATACGCAGTATTTT. Its protein product is CASSISGVLTDTQYF. The rearrangement uses TRBV19 and TRBJ2-3; a possible D gene is TRBD2 (6 bases). V was trimmed by 3 bases and J by 2 bases, leaving 12 bases between them. Germline CDR1 reads LNHDA; CDR2 reads SQIVND (reference sequence). There are 15 residues in the CDR3.

The CDR3 coding sequence is TGTGCCAGCAGTTTCGGGGGGCGGGAAAAACTGTTTTTT. Translated: CASSFGGREKLFF. V is TRBV27 and J is TRBJ1-4, with D perhaps TRBD1 (6 bases). V was pared by 3 bases and J by 8 bases, with 10 bases between. The CDR3 loop spans 13 amino acids. Germline V CDR1 and CDR2: MNHEY, SMNVEV (reference sequence).

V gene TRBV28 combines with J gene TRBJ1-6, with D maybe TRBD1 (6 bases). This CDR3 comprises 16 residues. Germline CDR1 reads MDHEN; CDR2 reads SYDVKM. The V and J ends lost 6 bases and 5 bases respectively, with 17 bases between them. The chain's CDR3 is CASRVGGGADNSPLHF. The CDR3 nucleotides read TGTGCCAGCAGGGTTGGGGGGGGCGCAGATAATTCACCCCTCCACTTT.

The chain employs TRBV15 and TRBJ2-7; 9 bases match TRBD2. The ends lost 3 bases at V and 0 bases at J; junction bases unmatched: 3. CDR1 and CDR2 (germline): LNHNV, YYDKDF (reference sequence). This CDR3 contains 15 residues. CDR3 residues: CATSSQRGASYEQYF. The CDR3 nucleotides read TGTGCCACCAGCAGCCAGCGGGGGGCCTCCTACGAGCAGTACTTC.

In DNA, the CDR3 is TGCGCCAGCAGCCAGGGACAGGGAAGCCACAATGAGCAGTTCTTC. It encodes CASSQGQGSHNEQFF. The chain is built from TRBV5-1 and TRBJ2-1, with 9 bases that match TRBD1. The CDR3 is 15 residues long. J was trimmed by 5 bases and V by 4 bases; bases with no gene match: 7. Germline CDR1 is SGHRS and CDR2 is YFSETQ. The whole variable domain, remainder taken from reference TRBV5-1 and TRBJ2-1, is KAGVTQTPRYLIKTRGQQVTLSCSPISGHRSVSWYQQTPGQGLQFLFEYFSETQRNKGNFPGRFSGRQFSNSRSEMNVSTLELGDSALYLCASSQGQGSHNEQFFGPGTRLTVL.

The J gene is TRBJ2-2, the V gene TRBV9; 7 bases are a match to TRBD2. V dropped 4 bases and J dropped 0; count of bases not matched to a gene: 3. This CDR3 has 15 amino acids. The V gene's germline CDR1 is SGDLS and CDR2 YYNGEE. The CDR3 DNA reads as TGTGCCAGCAGCCCGCGGGGGACGAACACCGGGGAGCTGTTTTTT. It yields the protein CASSPRGTNTGELFF.

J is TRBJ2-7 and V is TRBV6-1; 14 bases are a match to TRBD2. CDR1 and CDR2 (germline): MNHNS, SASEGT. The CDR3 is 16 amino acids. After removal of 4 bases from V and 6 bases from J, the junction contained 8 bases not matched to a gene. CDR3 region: CASSAPGLAGVGEQYF. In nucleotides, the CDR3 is TGTGCCAGCAGTGCCCCGGGACTAGCGGGAGTCGGCGAGCAGTACTTC.

CDR3 nucleotide sequence: TGCGCCAGCAGCCTCACAGGGACTAGCGGGTCCTACGAGCAGTACTTC. This encodes CASSLTGTSGSYEQYF. The chain carries TRBV4-1 and TRBJ2-7; 12 bases are shared with TRBD2. Germline V gives CDR1 MGHRA, CDR2 YSYEKL. V dropped 4 bases and J dropped 1; count of bases not matched to a gene: 5. This CDR3 has 16 residues.

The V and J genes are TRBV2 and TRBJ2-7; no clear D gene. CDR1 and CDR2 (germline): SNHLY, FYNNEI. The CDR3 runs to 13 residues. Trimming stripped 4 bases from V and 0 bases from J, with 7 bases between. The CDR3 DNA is TGTGCCAGCAGTGTCCAGCGCTCCTACGAGCAGTACTTC. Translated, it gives CASSVQRSYEQYF.

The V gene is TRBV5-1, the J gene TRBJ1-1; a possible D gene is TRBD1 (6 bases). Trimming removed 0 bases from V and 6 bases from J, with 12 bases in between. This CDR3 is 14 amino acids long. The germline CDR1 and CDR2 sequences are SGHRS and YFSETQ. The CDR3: CASSLERDTSEAFF. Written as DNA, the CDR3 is TGCGCCAGCAGCTTGGAGCGGGACACCTCTGAAGCTTTCTTT.

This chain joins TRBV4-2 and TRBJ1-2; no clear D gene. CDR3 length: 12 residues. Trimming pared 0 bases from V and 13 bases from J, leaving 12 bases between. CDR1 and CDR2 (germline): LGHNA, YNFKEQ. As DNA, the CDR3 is TGTGCCAGCAGCCAAGAGTCCGGGGAGGTCACCTTC. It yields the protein CASSQESGEVTF.

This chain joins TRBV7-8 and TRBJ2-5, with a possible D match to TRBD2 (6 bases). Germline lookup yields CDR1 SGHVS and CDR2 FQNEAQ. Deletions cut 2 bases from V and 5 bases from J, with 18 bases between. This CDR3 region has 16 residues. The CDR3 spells CASSLQRETREETQYF. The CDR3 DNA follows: TGTGCCAGCAGCTTACAGAGGGAGACTAGAGAGGAGACCCAGTACTTC.

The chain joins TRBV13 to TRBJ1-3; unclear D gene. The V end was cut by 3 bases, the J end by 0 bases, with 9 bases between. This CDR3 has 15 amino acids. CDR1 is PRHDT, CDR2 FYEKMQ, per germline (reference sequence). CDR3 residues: CASSFERSSGNTIYF. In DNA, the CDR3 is TGTGCCAGCAGCTTTGAACGGAGCTCTGGAAACACCATATATTTT.

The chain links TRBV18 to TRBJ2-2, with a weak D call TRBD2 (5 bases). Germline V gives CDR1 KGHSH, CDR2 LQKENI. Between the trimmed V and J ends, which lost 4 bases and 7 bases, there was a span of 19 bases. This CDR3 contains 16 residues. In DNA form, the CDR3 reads TGTGCCAGCTCACTCGGTACTAGTGATCCCCGCGGGGAGCTGTTTTTT. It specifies CASSLGTSDPRGELFF.